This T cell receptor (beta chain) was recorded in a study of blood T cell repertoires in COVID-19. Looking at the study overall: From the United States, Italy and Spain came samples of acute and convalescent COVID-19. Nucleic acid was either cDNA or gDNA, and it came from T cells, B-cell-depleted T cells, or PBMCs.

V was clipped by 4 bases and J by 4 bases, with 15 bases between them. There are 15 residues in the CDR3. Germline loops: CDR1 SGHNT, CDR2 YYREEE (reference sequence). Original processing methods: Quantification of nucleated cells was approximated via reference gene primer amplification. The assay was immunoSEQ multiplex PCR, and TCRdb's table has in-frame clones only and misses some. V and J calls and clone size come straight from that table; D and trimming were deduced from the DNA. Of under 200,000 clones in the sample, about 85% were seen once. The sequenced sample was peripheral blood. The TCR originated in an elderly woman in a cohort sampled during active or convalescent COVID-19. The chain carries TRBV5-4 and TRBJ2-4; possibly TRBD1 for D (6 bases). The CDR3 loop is CASSQGSVHKNIQYF. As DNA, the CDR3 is TGTGCCAGCAGCCAGGGGTCGGTTCATAAAAACATTCAGTACTTC.